Sequencing of this T cell receptor (beta chain) was carried out in a study of blood T cell repertoires in COVID-19. Authors' methods: Reference gene primer amplification in the assay estimated nucleated cell counts. TCRdb's table, derived via immunoSEQ multiplex PCR, lists solely in-frame clones and lacks some. That table gives V, J and clone size, and the DNA gave D and trimming. The sample carries approximately 110,000 clones, less than 85% recorded once. The CDR3 spans 14 residues. Per the germline V gene, CDR1 is MNHNY and CDR2 is SVGAGI (reference sequence). Deletions cut 6 bases from V and 4 bases from J, with 13 bases between.

The clonotype comes from a human donor in a cohort sampled during active or convalescent COVID-19. The sample was peripheral blood. The chain combines TRBV6-6 with TRBJ2-1, with D possibly matching TRBD1 (7 bases). CDR3 in amino acids: CASRLPGGYNEQFF. The CDR3 region has the DNA TGTGCCAGCAGACTTCCAGGGGGGTACAATGAGCAGTTCTTC.